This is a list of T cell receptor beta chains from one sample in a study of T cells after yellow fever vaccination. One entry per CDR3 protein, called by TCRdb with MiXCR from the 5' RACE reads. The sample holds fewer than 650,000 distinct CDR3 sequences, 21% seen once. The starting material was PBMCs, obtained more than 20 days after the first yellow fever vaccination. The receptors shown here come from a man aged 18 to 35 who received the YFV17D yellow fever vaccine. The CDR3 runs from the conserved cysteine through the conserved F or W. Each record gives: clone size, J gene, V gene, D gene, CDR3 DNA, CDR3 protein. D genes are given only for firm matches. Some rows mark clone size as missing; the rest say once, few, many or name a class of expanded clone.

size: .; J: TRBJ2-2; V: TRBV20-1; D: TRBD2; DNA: TGCAGTGCCCCTAGCGGGGGGGCGGCCGGGGAGCTGTTTTTT; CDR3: CSAPSGGAAGELFF
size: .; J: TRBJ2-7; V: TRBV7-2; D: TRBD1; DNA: TGTGCCAGCAGCACAAGACAGGGAGCCTACGAGCAGTACTTC; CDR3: CASSTRQGAYEQYF
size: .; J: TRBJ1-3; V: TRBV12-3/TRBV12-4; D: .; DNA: TGTGCCAGCAGCCGCGGAGGGGAAACGACCACCATATATTTT; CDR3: CASSRGGETTTIYF
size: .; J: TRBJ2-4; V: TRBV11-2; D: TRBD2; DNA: TGTGCCAGCAGCTTAGTTGGGACTAGCGGGGGGCCCTTGAACATTCAGTACTTC; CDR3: CASSLVGTSGGPLNIQYF
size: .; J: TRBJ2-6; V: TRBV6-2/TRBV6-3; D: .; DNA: TGTGCCACCCCCGCGAGCTCTGGGGCCAACGTCCTGACTTTC; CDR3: CATPASSGANVLTF
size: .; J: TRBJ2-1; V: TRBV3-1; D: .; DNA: TGTGCCAGCAGCCAAGAGGCCGCTCAAAGCTCCTACAATGAGCAGTTCTTC; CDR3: CASSQEAAQSSYNEQFF
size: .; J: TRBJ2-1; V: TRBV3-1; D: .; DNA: TGTGCCAGCAGGCCGGACAGTTCATACTACAATGAGCAGTTCTTC; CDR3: CASRPDSSYYNEQFF
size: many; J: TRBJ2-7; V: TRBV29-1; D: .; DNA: TGCAGCGTTGGGAACGGGGGTCACTCCTACGAGCAGTACTTC; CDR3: CSVGNGGHSYEQYF
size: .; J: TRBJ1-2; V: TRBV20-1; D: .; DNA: TGCAGTGCTAGAGACGGGGGCAGTGGCTACACCTTC; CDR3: CSARDGGSGYTF
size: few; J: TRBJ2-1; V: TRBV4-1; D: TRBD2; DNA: TGCGCCAGCAGCCCCCCGGCGGGGGGCGACAATGAGCAGTTCTTC; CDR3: CASSPPAGGDNEQFF
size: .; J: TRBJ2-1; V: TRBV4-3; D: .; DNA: TGCGCCAGCAGCCAAGAATTAGCTTCAGACTACAATGAGCAGTTCTTC; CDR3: CASSQELASDYNEQFF